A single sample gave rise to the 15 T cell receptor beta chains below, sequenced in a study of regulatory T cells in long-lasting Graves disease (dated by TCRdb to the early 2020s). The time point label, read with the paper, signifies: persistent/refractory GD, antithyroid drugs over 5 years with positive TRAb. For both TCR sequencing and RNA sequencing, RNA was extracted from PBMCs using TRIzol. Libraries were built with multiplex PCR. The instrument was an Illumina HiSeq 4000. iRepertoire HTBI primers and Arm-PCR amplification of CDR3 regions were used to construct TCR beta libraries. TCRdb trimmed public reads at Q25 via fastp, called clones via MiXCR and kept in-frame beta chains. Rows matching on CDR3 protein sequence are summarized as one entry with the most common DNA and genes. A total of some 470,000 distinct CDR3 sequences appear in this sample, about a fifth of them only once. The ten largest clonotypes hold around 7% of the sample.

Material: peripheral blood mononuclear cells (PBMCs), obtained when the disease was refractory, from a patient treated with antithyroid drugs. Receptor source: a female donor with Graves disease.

CDR3 coding DNA: TGTGCCAGTAGACTTGTGGGGGCTAACTATGGCTACACCTTC. Translating gives CASRLVGANYGYTF. The chain links TRBV19 to TRBJ1-2; the D gene is possibly TRBD1 (5 bases). The germline V gene has CDR1 LNHDA and CDR2 SQIVND (reference sequence). The CDR3 is 14 residues long. V lost 6 bases, J lost 0 bases, and 11 bases lay in between.

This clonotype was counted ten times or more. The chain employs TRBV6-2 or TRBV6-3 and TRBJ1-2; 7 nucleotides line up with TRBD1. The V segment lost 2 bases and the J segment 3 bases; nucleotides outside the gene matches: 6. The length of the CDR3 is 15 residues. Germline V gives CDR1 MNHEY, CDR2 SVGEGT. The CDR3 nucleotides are TGTGCCAGCAGTTACCACCCAGGACAGGACTATGGCTACACCTTC. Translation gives CASSYHPGQDYGYTF.

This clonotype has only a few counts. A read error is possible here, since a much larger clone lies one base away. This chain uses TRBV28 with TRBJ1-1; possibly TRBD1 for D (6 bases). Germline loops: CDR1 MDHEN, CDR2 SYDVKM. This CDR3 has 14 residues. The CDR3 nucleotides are TGTGCCAGCAGTCAACAGGGTGTACACACTGAAGTTTTCTTT. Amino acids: CASSQQGVHTEVFF. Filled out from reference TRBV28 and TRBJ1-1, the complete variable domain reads DVKVTQSSRYLVKRTGEKVFLECVQDMDHENMFWYRQDPGLGLRLIYFSYDVKMKEKGDIPEGYSVSREKKERFSLILESASTNQTSMYLCASSQQGVHTEVFFGQGTRLTVV.

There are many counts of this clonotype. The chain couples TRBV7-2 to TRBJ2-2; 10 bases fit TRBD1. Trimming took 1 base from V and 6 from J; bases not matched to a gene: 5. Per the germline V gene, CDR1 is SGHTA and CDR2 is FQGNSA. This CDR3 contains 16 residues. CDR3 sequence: CASSLGGQGWSGELFF. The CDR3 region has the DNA TGTGCCAGCAGCTTAGGGGGACAGGGGTGGTCCGGGGAGCTGTTTTTT. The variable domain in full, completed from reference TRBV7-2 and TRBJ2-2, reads GAGVSQSPSNKVTEKGKDVELRCDPISGHTALYWYRQSLGQGLEFLIYFQGNSAPDKSGLPSDRFSAERTGGSVSTLTIQRTQQEDSAVYLCASSLGGQGWSGELFFGEGSRLTVL.

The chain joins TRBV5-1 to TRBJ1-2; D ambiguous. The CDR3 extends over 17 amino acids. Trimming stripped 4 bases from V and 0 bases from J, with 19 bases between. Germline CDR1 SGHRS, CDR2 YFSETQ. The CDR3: CASSLGNLREANYGYTF. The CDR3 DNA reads TGCGCCAGCAGCCTCGGTAATCTGAGGGAAGCTAACTATGGCTACACCTTC.

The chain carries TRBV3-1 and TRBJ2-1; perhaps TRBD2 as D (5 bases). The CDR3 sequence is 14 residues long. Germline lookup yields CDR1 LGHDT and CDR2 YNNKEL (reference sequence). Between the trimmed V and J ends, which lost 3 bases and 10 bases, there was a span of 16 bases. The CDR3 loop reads CASSQLRERPEQFF. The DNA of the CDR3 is TGTGCCAGCAGCCAGTTGAGGGAACGCCCAGAGCAGTTCTTC.

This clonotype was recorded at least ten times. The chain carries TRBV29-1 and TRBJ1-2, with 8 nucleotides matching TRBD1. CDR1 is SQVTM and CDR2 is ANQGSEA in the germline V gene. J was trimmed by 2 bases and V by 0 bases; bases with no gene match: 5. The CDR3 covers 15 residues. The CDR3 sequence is CSVEDQRQGNYGYTF. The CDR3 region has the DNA TGCAGCGTTGAAGATCAGCGACAGGGGAACTATGGCTACACCTTC.

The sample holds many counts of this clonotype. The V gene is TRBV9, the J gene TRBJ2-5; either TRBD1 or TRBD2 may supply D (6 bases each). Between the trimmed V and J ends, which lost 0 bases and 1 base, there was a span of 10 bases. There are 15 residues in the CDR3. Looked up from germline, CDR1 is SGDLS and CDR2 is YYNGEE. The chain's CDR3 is CASSVEGGRQETQYF. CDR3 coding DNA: TGTGCCAGCAGCGTAGAAGGGGGGCGCCAAGAGACCCAGTACTTC.

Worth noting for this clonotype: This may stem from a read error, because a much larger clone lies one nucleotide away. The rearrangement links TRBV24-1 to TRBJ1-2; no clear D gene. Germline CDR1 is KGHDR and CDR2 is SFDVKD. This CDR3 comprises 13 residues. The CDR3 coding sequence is TGTGCCACCGGTGATTTTGGGTCCGATGGCTACACCTTC. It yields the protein CATGDFGSDGYTF.

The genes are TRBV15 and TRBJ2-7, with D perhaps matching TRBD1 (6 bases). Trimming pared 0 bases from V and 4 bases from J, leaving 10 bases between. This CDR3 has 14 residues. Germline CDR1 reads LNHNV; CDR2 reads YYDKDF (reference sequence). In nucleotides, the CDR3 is TGTGCCACCAGCAGAGATTGGGGGCTTTACGAGCAGTACTTC. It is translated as CATSRDWGLYEQYF.

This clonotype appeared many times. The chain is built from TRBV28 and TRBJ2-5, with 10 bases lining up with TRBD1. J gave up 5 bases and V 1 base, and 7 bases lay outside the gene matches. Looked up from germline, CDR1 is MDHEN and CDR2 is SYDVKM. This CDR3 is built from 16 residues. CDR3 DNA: TGTGCCAGCAGTTTATCGGGACAGGGGTTCGGGGAGACCCAGTACTTC. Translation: CASSLSGQGFGETQYF.

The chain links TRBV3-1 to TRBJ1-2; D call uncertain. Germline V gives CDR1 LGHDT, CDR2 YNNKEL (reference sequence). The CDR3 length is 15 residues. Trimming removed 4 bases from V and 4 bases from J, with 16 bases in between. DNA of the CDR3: TGTGCCAGCAGCCCCGACGAGGGCAGCCTCTATGGCTACACCTTC. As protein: CASSPDEGSLYGYTF.

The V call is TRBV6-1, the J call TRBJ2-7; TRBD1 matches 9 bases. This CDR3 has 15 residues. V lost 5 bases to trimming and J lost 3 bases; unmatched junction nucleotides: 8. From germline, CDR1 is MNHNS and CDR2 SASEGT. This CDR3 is CASSKTGTGIYEQYF. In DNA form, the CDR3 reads TGTGCCAGCAGTAAAACCGGGACAGGGATCTACGAGCAGTACTTC.

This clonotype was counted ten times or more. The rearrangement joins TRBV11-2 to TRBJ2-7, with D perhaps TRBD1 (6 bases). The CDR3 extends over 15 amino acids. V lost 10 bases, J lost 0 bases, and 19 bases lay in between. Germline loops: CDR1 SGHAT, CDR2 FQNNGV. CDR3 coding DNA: TGTGCCACCAGGTCCGTCCAGGGGATCTCCTACGAGCAGTACTTC. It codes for CATRSVQGISYEQYF.

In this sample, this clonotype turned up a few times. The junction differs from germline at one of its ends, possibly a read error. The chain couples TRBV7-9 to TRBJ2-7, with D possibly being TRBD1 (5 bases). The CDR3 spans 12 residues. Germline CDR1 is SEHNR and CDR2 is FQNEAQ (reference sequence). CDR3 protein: CPSSFDSSEQYF. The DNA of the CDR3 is TGTCCCAGCAGCTTCGACAGTTCGGAGCAGTACTTC. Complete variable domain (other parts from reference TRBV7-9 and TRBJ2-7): DTGVSQNPRHKITKRGQNVTFRCDPISEHNRLYWYRQTLGQGPEFLTYFQNEAQLEKSRLLSDRFSAERPKGSFSTLEIQRTEQGDSAMYLCPSSFDSSEQYFGPGTRLTVT.